The clone carrying this T cell receptor beta chain has just one count. This record comes from a study of blood T cell repertoires in COVID-19. Study-level background: Material from acute and convalescent COVID-19 was sourced from the United States, Italy and Spain. PBMCs, B-cell-depleted T cells, or T cells were the source of the cDNA or gDNA that made up the material.

Source study methods: Cell counts per sample came from amplifying reference gene primers. Sequencing was performed with immunoSEQ multiplex PCR; in TCRdb, only in-frame clones are kept and a portion is missing. That table supplies the V and J calls and clone size; D and trimming were determined from the DNA. Of 400,000 to 450,000 clones listed, around nine tenths were seen once; the top ten hold roughly 1.5%. This sequence was found in a middle-aged woman with COVID-19, enrolled during active disease. Material: peripheral blood.

CDR3 region: CAISEGGQGTLRAFF. The CDR3 DNA sequence: TGTGCCATCAGTGAGGGGGGACAGGGGACCCTAAGAGCTTTCTTT. The chain joins TRBV10-3 to TRBJ1-1, with TRBD1 identical over 10 bases. The CDR3 sequence is 15 residues long. V shed 2 bases, J shed 10 bases, and the junction held 10 bases outside the gene matches. Germline V gene lookup returns CDR1 ENHRY and CDR2 SYGVKD.